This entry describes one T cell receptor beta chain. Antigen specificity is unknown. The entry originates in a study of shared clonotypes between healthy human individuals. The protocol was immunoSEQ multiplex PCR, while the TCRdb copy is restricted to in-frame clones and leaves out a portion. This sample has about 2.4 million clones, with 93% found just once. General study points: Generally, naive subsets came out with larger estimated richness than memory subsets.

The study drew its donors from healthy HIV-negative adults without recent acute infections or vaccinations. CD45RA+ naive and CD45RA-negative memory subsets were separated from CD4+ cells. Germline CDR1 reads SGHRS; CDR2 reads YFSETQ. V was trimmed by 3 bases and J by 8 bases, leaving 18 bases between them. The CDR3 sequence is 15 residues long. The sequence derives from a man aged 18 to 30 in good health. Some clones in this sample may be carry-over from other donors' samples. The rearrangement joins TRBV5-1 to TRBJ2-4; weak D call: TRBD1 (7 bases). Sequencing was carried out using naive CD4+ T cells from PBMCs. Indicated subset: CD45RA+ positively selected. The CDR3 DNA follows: TGCGCCAGCAGCTCAGGGGGGAGTTCTTGGGACATTCAGTACTTC. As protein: CASSSGGSSWDIQYF. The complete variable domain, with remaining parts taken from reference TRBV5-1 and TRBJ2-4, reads KAGVTQTPRYLIKTRGQQVTLSCSPISGHRSVSWYQQTPGQGLQFLFEYFSETQRNKGNFPGRFSGRQFSNSRSEMNVSTLELGDSALYLCASSSGGSSWDIQYFGAGTRLSVL.